The 6 T cell receptor beta chains presented below share a single source sample, sequenced in a study of identical twins. Each CDR3 protein gets one entry after TCRdb re-called the 5' RACE reads with MiXCR. The sample has around 1.7 million distinct CDR3 sequences, roughly 35% seen once. Sequences were obtained from cord blood. The receptors here all came from a newborn girl in good health.

This clonotype appeared once. A much larger clone lies a single base off, so this may be a read error. J is TRBJ2-5 and V is TRBV29-1; D not resolved. Germline V CDR1 and CDR2: SQVTM, ANQGSEA. This CDR3 has 11 amino acids. V gave up 5 bases and J gave up 11 bases, with 15 bases separating them. CDR3 sequence (DNA): TGCAGCGTTCACCAGGCTAATGAGCAGTACTTC. It yields the protein CSVHQANEQYF.

The V and J genes are TRBV6-5 and TRBJ2-1; possibly TRBD2 for D (6 bases). V lost 2 bases to trimming and J lost 10 bases, with 21 bases between them. The V gene's germline CDR1 is MNHEY and CDR2 SVGAGI. The CDR3 extends over 16 amino acids. CDR3 amino acids: CASSYRTGTAPYEQFF. The CDR3 DNA is TGTGCCAGCAGTTACAGAACCGGGACTGCCCCCTACGAGCAGTTCTTC.

The chain employs TRBV6-1 and TRBJ1-4; D is unresolved. The ends were cut back, 6 bases at V and 0 bases at J, with 8 bases in the middle. Germline V gene data show CDR1 as MNHNS and CDR2 as SASEGT. There are 14 residues in the CDR3. The CDR3 sequence is CASRTVATNEKLFF. The CDR3 nucleotides read TGTGCCAGCAGGACGGTTGCAACTAATGAAAAACTGTTTTTT.

On this clonotype: This may come from a read error, since a much larger clone is one base off. The rearrangement links TRBV5-8 to TRBJ1-5; D ambiguous. Germline V lookup: CDR1 SGHTS, CDR2 YDEGEE. The CDR3 spans 13 residues. CDR3 in amino acids: CASGLGREQPQHF. The DNA of the CDR3 is TGTGCCAGCGGCTTGGGGAGGGAACAGCCCCAGCATTTT.

This CDR3 is CASSELGGWNTEAFF. Written as DNA, the CDR3 is TGTGCCAGCAGTGAATTGGGAGGGTGGAACACTGAAGCTTTCTTT. V usage is TRBV25-1 and J usage is TRBJ1-1; D not resolved. CDR3 length: 15 amino acids. Trimming took 1 base from V and 1 from J, leaving 10 bases between them. Germline lookup yields CDR1 MGHDK and CDR2 SYGVNS.

This clonotype was detected a few times. The genes are TRBV19 and TRBJ2-7; D is ambiguous. From germline, CDR1 is LNHDA and CDR2 SQIVND (reference sequence). Trimming removed 7 bases at V and 2 bases at J, with 21 bases between. The CDR3 contains 16 residues. The CDR3 spells CASIIASYHKAYEQYF. In DNA, the CDR3 is TGTGCCAGTATAATCGCCTCATATCATAAAGCCTACGAGCAGTACTTC. Combining the CDR3 with reference TRBV19 and TRBJ2-7 gives the whole variable domain DGGITQSPKYLFRKEGQNVTLSCEQNLNHDAMYWYRQDPGQGLRLIYYSQIVNDFQKGDIAEGYSVSREKKESFPLTVTSAQKNPTAFYLCASIIASYHKAYEQYFGPGTRLTVT.